Sample share makes the clone carrying this TCR beta chain large. Antigen unknown. Treatment noted: roughly 10-day PBMC culture with coronavirus spike peptide pools or control peptides (ViraFEST assay). T cells were expanded with peptide pools, and expanded clonotypes were identified by TCR sequencing. When about ten days of culture had elapsed, CD4+ T cells were isolated by negative selection. The V gene lost 5 bases and the J gene lost 4 bases, with 12 bases spanning the gap. The CDR3 consists of 13 residues. Germline V gives CDR1 DFQATT, CDR2 SNEGSKA (reference sequence). These data come from a study of vaccination and CD4 T cells after COVID-19. An Oncomine TCR Beta short-read assay was used to sequence the DNA from cultured CD4+ T cells. Extraction of genomic DNA was performed on cultured CD4+ T cells. TCRdb itself ran the PCR reads through MiXCR, one entry per CDR3 protein. The data contain over 9,000 distinct CDR3 sequences, around half of them singletons.

This sequence originates from a human donor who had recovered from COVID-19. The sequencing sample was made of CD4+ T cells from blood, cultured in vitro. The V and J genes are TRBV20-1 and TRBJ1-5; a possible D gene is TRBD1 (6 bases). The CDR3 DNA reads TGCAGTGCTGACGGACAGTTTAATCAGCCCCAGCATTTT. Protein: CSADGQFNQPQHF.